This T cell receptor (beta chain) stems from a study of cytomegalovirus exposure and HLA in healthy donors (dated by TCRdb to 2015 to 2018). With regard to the full study: An earlier analysis of roughly 630 of the donors reported 276 Gb of sequence data and 100 million to 130 million unique TCR beta sequences from some 180 million T cells. Across 398 genotyped donors of the cohort, an average of roughly 230,000 unique TCR beta nucleotide sequences per donor were sequenced, and 15% to 20% of those sequences were non-productive. To predict cytomegalovirus infection status, the study brought together high-throughput TCR immunosequencing, statistical association of individual TCRs with disease status, and machine learning. The study used immunosequencing to profile the T cell repertoires of 600 to 850 subjects and linked those repertoires to cytomegalovirus serostatus. The genetic ancestry cluster associated with self-reported Caucasian donors included around 76% of the roughly 390 genotyped donors. The study aimed to test whether cataloging public T cell receptors could reveal signatures of past pathogen exposure. All discovery cohort repertoires had been generated using a single sequencing platform. To study patterns of TCR occurrence, a later analysis re-analyzed previously published TCR beta repertoires from 666 donors and added high-resolution HLA genotyping. Typing coverage varied by locus: 629-630 donors for A, B, C, DRB1 and DQB1; roughly 500 for DQA1; about 590 for DPA1; 400 to 480 for DPB1. About five DR-DQ haplotypes were treated as single units for association and clustering because of strong linkage in the cohort. Roughly 300 gigabases of sequencing data and approximately 92 million unique TCR sequences made up an early release that covered nearly 650 HLA-typed donors. HLA typing included class I and class II loci at four-digit resolution. The later analysis used no new phenotypic data to find candidate immune exposures, relying instead on TCR beta sequences and their occurrence across donors. Donor age, sex, ethnicity and CMV serostatus were collected together with the repertoire data. An earlier analysis of 587 of the donors used high-throughput TCR beta sequencing to judge whether each TCR beta V gene segment behaved as functional or pseudogenic. A separate validation cohort of 100 to 150 different subjects was used in addition to the approximately 670-subject first cohort. A later genetic analysis used genome-wide SNP genotypes for about 55% of the 666 donors, treating that subset as a discovery cohort.

Preparation of the library involved the immunoSEQ multiplex PCR assay. For the multiplex PCR, a mixture combining 60 forward primers for TCR Vbeta segments and 13 reverse primers for TCR Jbeta segments was used. The CDR3 region of rearranged TCR beta genes was amplified from genomic DNA by a multiplex PCR assay. The amplified TCR beta libraries were sequenced on the Illumina HiSeq System as 87-base-pair reads. Regarding the original processing steps: A later analysis counted tens of millions of unique TCR beta chains across the 666 repertoires, and 9.5 million to 11 million of these chains were shared by at least two donors. Raw reads were error-corrected and collapsed into unique sequences with a nearest-neighbor algorithm that merged closely related sequences to remove PCR and sequencing errors. V, D and J gene segments were assigned by aligning CDR3 sequences to IMGT reference sequences. Each retained sequence needed at least a six-nucleotide match to both a V gene segment and a J gene segment. A rearrangement counted as productive if the CDR3 had no stop codons and remained in frame with V and J, and every other rearrangement counted as non-productive. CDR3 was defined according to IMGT convention as the region running from the second conserved V-encoded cysteine to the conserved J-encoded phenylalanine. In an earlier analysis of approximately 500 of the donors, sequences lacking an unambiguous match to a single V gene segment were excluded. An earlier analysis of approximately 590 of the donors classified V segments as functional when productive rearrangements were above 56.7% and as segregating when the standard deviation between donors was above 5%. A statistical classification framework was developed to diagnose cytomegalovirus status using the catalog of TCR beta chain sequences. A later analysis assigned V and J genes by comparing TCR nucleotide sequences with IMGT/GENE-DB human TR gene sequences. In a later analysis, CDR3 sequences and most-parsimonious VDJ recombination scenarios were assigned using the TCRdist pipeline. In a later analysis, every TCR beta chain was defined by the combination of its CDR3 amino acid sequence and its V-gene family, and reads without a unique V-gene family were dropped. A later analysis removed 592 highly shared, low-generation-probability nucleotide sequences to deal with suspected cross-contamination and a sequencing artifact. In a later analysis, a clonal expansion index was calculated for each public chain from normalized within-repertoire ranks of inferred template counts. In a later analysis, generation probabilities were computed with a VDJ recombination model fitted to out-of-frame rearrangements, and the resulting probabilities were checked against IGoR. Hypergeometric tests were used in a later analysis to score TCR-TCR, TCR-HLA and TCR-CMV co-occurrence, with a repertoire-size bias correction applied to the TCR pairs. False discovery rates were estimated in a later analysis by permuting HLA or CMV assignments 20 times. In a later analysis, co-occurring TCRs were grouped using DBSCAN, and TCRdist sequence similarity was added for clustering within HLA-allele-positive subsets. For co-occurrence clustering, repertoires with fewer than 30,000 or more than 120,000 public chains were excluded, along with roughly 5 repertoires with anomalous nucleotide sharing. Sourced from immuneACCESS, this table was stored by TCRdb with only in-frame sequences that have V and J called. A share of the clones is absent; for the studies checked, an unresolved V gene accounts for under half, and the remainder has no known explanation. Clone size and V and J calls were adopted from that table, with D and trimming inferred from the DNA. Within this sample are 160,000 or so clones, with 80% to 90% of them counted one time only. The ten largest clonotypes hold less than 2.5% of the sample.

Beyond this particular receptor, the publication reports: Because some donors lacked HLA typing at each locus, the association tests relied only on the typed subset. According to a later genetic analysis, donors in an Asian-associated ancestry cluster had fewer N-insertions in productive TCRs than the approximately 710-donor mean. Immune exposure information for the cohort was limited to CMV serostatus. Most CMV-associated TCR beta chains appeared to be HLA-restricted in a later analysis, and the HLA associations seemed to be driven largely by CMV exposure. Assigning TCR associations to individual alleles was difficult when HLA alleles, especially DR and DQ, strongly co-occurred. Across donors, most TCR sequences were observed very rarely, whereas some public TCRs were present in many individuals. A later analysis found that HLA-associated TCR beta chains were more clonally expanded and had lower generation probabilities than equally common non-associated chains. Some IMGT-functional V segments, including TRBV6-2 and TRBV6-3, could not be told apart with the 87-base-pair reads, so those segments were excluded. An earlier analysis of roughly 570 of the donors showed that most TCR beta V segments appeared in productive rearrangements either about 87% or about 30% of the time, which broadly matched IMGT annotations. Linkage disequilibrium might explain the correlated functional status among segregating V segments, but an unknown experimental factor could not be ruled out. Roughly uniform sequencing depth across donors was assumed in presence/absence analyses, although this assumption may not hold. Specific HLA alleles were associated with 15,000 to 20,000 TCR beta sequences at a false discovery rate of 0.05 in a later analysis. A cluster of highly shared sequence variants was judged likely to represent a technical artifact of the sequencing pipeline. In vitro tests confirmed that a few of the cytomegalovirus-associated TCR beta chains recognize cytomegalovirus antigens. In both the original and validation cohorts, the classifier was reported to diagnose cytomegalovirus status with high specificity and sensitivity. Several of the top co-occurrence clusters appeared to be linked to parvovirus B19, influenza, CMV and Epstein-Barr virus, according to a later analysis. V-gene and J-gene trimming of TCR beta chains was associated with a missense DCLRE1C variant in a later genetic analysis, and the association was replicated in an independent cohort. In this cohort, only TCR beta chains were sequenced, and detectable features were limited by the absence of alpha or paired-chain data. A further reported finding was that TCR beta sequences accurately predicted the HLA-A and HLA-B alleles for most subjects in the first cohort. In the study, 164 TCR beta chains were listed as associated with cytomegalovirus. It was suggested by the authors that the approach could potentially be generalized to other disease states and immunological phenotypes. In a later analysis, TCR association rates were found to vary across HLA loci, with the most associated TCRs seen for DRB1 alleles and the fewest for HLA-C alleles. Because counts were too low, 15 to 20 rarely observed V segments, including chromosome 9 orphons, were excluded from the earlier analysis of a few hundred of the donors.

As regards this clone: Its antigen is unknown. The record has no base qualities; no much larger clone is one base away.

The cohort consisted of fewer than 700 healthy bone marrow donors. Cohort members were all nominally healthy when sampled, although unrecorded immune exposures were likely present. The donor tested CMV seronegative and was one of the 352 seronegative cohort members. A peripheral blood sample was collected from each donor, and TCR beta sequencing was performed on peripheral blood mononuclear cells. The Qiagen DNeasy Blood Extraction Kit was used to extract genomic DNA from the blood cell samples. V loses 5 bases at its end and J loses 5 bases; junction bases beyond the gene matches: 5. The germline V gene (reference sequence) yields SEHNR for CDR1 and FQNEAQ for CDR2. The CDR3 runs 14 amino acids, cysteine and phenylalanine included. Solely the CDR3 DNA is kept, with 42 bases framed from the first base.

Sequenced input: PBMCs. The V gene is TRBV7-9 and the J gene is TRBJ1-5, with TRBD1 identical over 8 junction bases. This receptor was identified in a woman aged 18-30 years in good health and CMV-seronegative. Here the CDR3 is given as CASSLDRGDQPQHF. The DNA reads TGTGCCAGCAGCCTAGACAGGGGAGATCAGCCCCAGCATTTT. The full variable domain, completed from the reference TRBV7-9 and TRBJ1-5 proteins outside the CDR3, reads DTGVSQNPRHKITKRGQNVTFRCDPISEHNRLYWYRQTLGQGPEFLTYFQNEAQLEKSRLLSDRFSAERPKGSFSTLEIQRTEQGDSAMYLCASSLDRGDQPQHFGDGTRLSIL.